The 25 T cell receptor beta chains below were found in one sample sequenced in a study of T and B cells in COVID-19 patients. From blood, about 240-550 ng of genomic DNA served as TRB template. TRB rearrangements were amplified by multiplex PCR with BIOMED2 TRB-A/B primers. MiXCR, applied by TCRdb to the multiplex PCR reads, yields one record per CDR3 protein. The data show 4,500 to 6,000 distinct CDR3 sequences, with 25% to 35% seen just once and less than 30% held by the top ten. The sequencing sample was made of blood. These receptors came from a human donor who had recovered from COVID-19.

There are a few counts of this clonotype. The chain couples TRBV14 to TRBJ1-4, with TRBD1 identical over 7 bases. The J segment lost 4 bases and the V segment lost 3 bases, leaving 5 bases of the junction unmatched. Germline CDR1 is SGHDN and CDR2 is FVKESK. This CDR3 has 15 amino acids. The CDR3 DNA reads TGTGCCAGCAGCCAGCGGACAGGAATTAATGAAAAACTGTTTTTT. It translates to CASSQRTGINEKLFF.

This clonotype was seen only a few times. The rearrangement uses TRBV7-9 and TRBJ2-3, with TRBD2 identical over 13 bases. The CDR3 has 17 residues. V was pared by 5 bases and J by 6 bases, with 11 bases of the junction left unmatched. CDR1 and CDR2 from the germline V gene are SEHNR and FQNEAQ (reference sequence). This chain's CDR3 is CASSPTRLAGGSDTQYF. CDR3 coding DNA: TGTGCCAGCAGCCCTACTCGACTAGCGGGAGGTTCGGATACGCAGTATTTT. The variable domain in full, completed from reference TRBV7-9 and TRBJ2-3, reads DTGVSQNPRHKITKRGQNVTFRCDPISEHNRLYWYRQTLGQGPEFLTYFQNEAQLEKSRLLSDRFSAERPKGSFSTLEIQRTEQGDSAMYLCASSPTRLAGGSDTQYFGPGTRLTVL.

By sample fraction, this clonotype is medium-sized. J is TRBJ2-7 and V is TRBV5-5; 8 bases fit TRBD1. This CDR3 is 16 amino acids long. Germline lookup yields CDR1 SGHKS and CDR2 YYEKEE (reference sequence). J gave up 2 bases and V 1 base, and 8 bases lay outside the gene matches. The CDR3 reads CASSLSGQGSPYEQYF. CDR3 bases: TGTGCCAGCAGCTTGAGCGGACAGGGTTCCCCCTACGAGCAGTACTTC.

This sequence joins TRBV5-1 and TRBJ2-7, with D unclear. V dropped 3 bases and J dropped 2 bases, with 12 bases sitting between them. Per the germline V gene, CDR1 is SGHRS and CDR2 is YFSETQ. This CDR3 contains 14 residues. The CDR3 bases are TGCGCCAGCAGCTCCTTACAGTTTCCCTACGAGCAGTACTTC. Protein product: CASSSLQFPYEQYF.

The sample holds a few counts of this clonotype. This chain links TRBV6-5 with TRBJ1-2, with D perhaps matching TRBD1 (6 bases). Germline-derived CDR1 and CDR2 are MNHEY and SVGAGI. The CDR3 covers 14 residues. The V end was cut by 6 bases, the J end by 2 bases, with 13 bases between. The CDR3 protein is CASSFTTGNYGYTF. The CDR3 coding sequence is TGTGCCAGCAGCTTTACGACAGGCAACTATGGCTACACCTTC.

In its sample, this clonotype ranks as medium-sized. The chain carries TRBV5-5 and TRBJ2-7, with D uncertain. This CDR3 has 13 residues. Germline CDR1 reads SGHKS; CDR2 reads YYEKEE (reference sequence). V dropped 1 base and J dropped 1 base, with 6 bases sitting between them. The DNA of the CDR3 is TGTGCCAGCAGCTTGCACCAGTCCTACGAGCAGTACTTC. Protein: CASSLHQSYEQYF.

This clonotype is medium-sized. The chain has TRBV19 and TRBJ2-7; TRBD2 agrees at 9 bases. Germline CDR1 and CDR2: LNHDA and SQIVND (reference sequence). The CDR3 loop spans 15 amino acids. The V gene end was trimmed by 4 bases and the J gene end by 2 bases; junction bases not matched to a gene: 6. The CDR3 protein is CASSKGLARPYEQYF. The CDR3 nucleotides read TGTGCCAGTAGTAAAGGACTAGCGCGGCCCTACGAGCAGTACTTC.

This clonotype occurred a few times. The V call is TRBV19, the J call TRBJ1-4; possible D gene TRBD1, 5 bases. V was trimmed by 6 bases and J by 8 bases, leaving 28 bases between them. Germline assignment: CDR1 LNHDA and CDR2 SQIVND (reference sequence). The CDR3 covers 18 residues. CDR3 nucleotides: TGTGCCAGTAGCTATACCGGGACTCCGGCCGATGGGGAGGAAAAACTGTTTTTT. Translated, it gives CASSYTGTPADGEEKLFF.

In this sample, this clonotype turned up a few times. CDR3 in DNA: TGTGCCAGCAGGATACCGGGACTAGCTTTATTTGGAGAGACCCAGTACTTC. Translation gives CASRIPGLALFGETQYF. The rearrangement uses TRBV27 and TRBJ2-5; TRBD2 matches at 9 bases. Trimming took 6 bases from V and 4 from J; bases not matched to a gene: 15. The length of the CDR3 is 17 residues. Germline V gene sequence: CDR1 MNHEY, CDR2 SMNVEV (reference sequence).

Only a few counts were recorded for this clonotype. This sequence joins TRBV6-2 or TRBV6-3 and TRBJ2-1, with D possibly matching TRBD2 (5 bases). The CDR3 has 16 residues. Germline V gives CDR1 MNHEY, CDR2 SVGEGT. Trimming removed 6 bases at V and 6 bases at J, with 21 bases between. The CDR3 loop is CASRLNFERTSNEQFF. CDR3 sequence (DNA): TGTGCCAGCAGGCTGAATTTCGAGAGGACTTCCAATGAGCAGTTCTTC.

The CDR3 loop reads CASSLGSGVNEKLFF. For the CDR3, the DNA is TGTGCCAGCAGCTTAGGATCAGGGGTGAATGAAAAACTGTTTTTT. The chain links TRBV7-2 to TRBJ1-4, with a tentative D call TRBD1 (6 bases). Germline CDR1 and CDR2: SGHTA and FQGNSA. The ends were cut back, 1 base at V and 5 bases at J, with 11 bases in the middle. The CDR3 covers 15 residues.

The V and J genes are TRBV13 and TRBJ1-2, with no clear D. From germline, CDR1 is PRHDT and CDR2 FYEKMQ (reference sequence). V was shortened by 2 bases and J by 1 base, with 8 bases between the two germline ends. CDR3 length equals 14 residues. The CDR3 loop reads CASSLSGLNYGYTF. The CDR3 DNA follows: TGTGCCAGCAGCTTATCTGGACTTAACTATGGCTACACCTTC.

This clonotype was counted only a few times. The chain recombines TRBV6-5 with TRBJ2-7, with 10 bases that match TRBD2. The CDR3 consists of 15 residues. After removal of 6 bases from V and 0 bases from J, the junction contained 5 bases not matched to a gene. Germline V gene lookup returns CDR1 MNHEY and CDR2 SVGAGI. CDR3 nucleotides: TGTGCCAGCAGGCTAGCGGGAGCTACCTCCTACGAGCAGTACTTC. Amino acid sequence: CASRLAGATSYEQYF.

This clonotype was found a few times. V gene TRBV15 combines with J gene TRBJ1-2; D ambiguous. Trimming removed 5 bases from V and 3 bases from J, with 16 bases in between. In germline, CDR1 is LNHNV, CDR2 YYDKDF (reference sequence). There are 15 residues in the CDR3. CDR3 sequence reads: CATSPQTGPYYGYTF. The CDR3 DNA reads as TGTGCCACCAGCCCACAAACCGGACCCTACTATGGCTACACCTTC.

Concerning this clonotype: A single base separates this from a much larger clone, so it may be a read error. V gene TRBV18 combines with J gene TRBJ2-2; no clear D. The CDR3 sequence is 16 residues long. V was clipped by 6 bases and J by 1 base, with 15 bases between them. Germline-derived CDR1 and CDR2 are KGHSH and LQKENI. CDR3 DNA: TGTGCCAGCTCCATCACCTCCAACATGAACACCGGGGAGCTGTTTTTT. Translated: CASSITSNMNTGELFF.

This clonotype was found a few times. CDR3: CAIGQPQHF. The DNA of the CDR3 is TGTGCCATAGGACAGCCCCAGCATTTT. This chain links TRBV10-3 with TRBJ1-5; D gene unclear. Trimming removed 9 bases at V and 7 bases at J, with 4 bases between. Germline V CDR1 and CDR2: ENHRY, SYGVKD. The CDR3 consists of 9 residues.

This clonotype was observed a few times. Here the CDR3 reads CASSILSTDTQYF. The CDR3 nucleotides read TGTGCCAGCAGTATTCTGTCCACAGATACGCAGTATTTT. The rearrangement uses TRBV12-3 or TRBV12-4 and TRBJ2-3, with D uncertain. V lost 5 bases and J 2 bases, leaving 8 bases between the germline ends. The CDR3 consists of 13 residues.

By proportion, this clonotype is medium-sized (0.01 to 0.1%). The chain is built from TRBV6-5 and TRBJ2-1, with TRBD1 matching 8 bases. Germline V gives CDR1 MNHEY, CDR2 SVGAGI. The J segment lost 15 bases and the V segment lost 4 bases, leaving 17 bases of the junction unmatched. CDR3 length equals 15 residues. The CDR3 protein is CASSSTETGALTWFF. In DNA form, the CDR3 reads TGTGCCAGCAGTTCAACCGAGACAGGGGCGTTGACGTGGTTCTTC.

V gene TRBV6-5 combines with J gene TRBJ2-6, with unresolved D. The CDR3 contains 15 residues. Trimming stripped 2 bases from V and 0 bases from J, with 5 bases between. Germline V CDR1 and CDR2: MNHEY, SVGAGI. This CDR3 reads CASSYGHSGANVLTF. DNA of the CDR3: TGTGCCAGCAGTTACGGCCACTCTGGGGCCAACGTCCTGACTTTC.

This clonotype is medium-sized by share. The genes are TRBV30 and TRBJ1-3; 7 bases match TRBD1. The CDR3 is 15 residues long. V trimming: 3 bases; J trimming: 0 bases; junction bases outside the gene matches: 5. Looked up from germline, CDR1 is GTSNPN and CDR2 is SVGIG (reference sequence). Here the CDR3 DNA reads TGTGCCTGGAGCCGCGGGACAGACTCTGGAAACACCATATATTTT. This gives the protein CAWSRGTDSGNTIYF.

This clonotype was observed a few times. The genes are TRBV7-2 and TRBJ2-3, with 8 bases aligning to TRBD1. The V and J ends lost 1 base and 2 bases, in that order; junction bases with no gene match: 5. This CDR3 comprises 16 residues. The germline V gene has CDR1 SGHTA and CDR2 FQGNSA. The CDR3 sequence is CASSLDRTGYTDTQYF. The CDR3, as DNA: TGTGCCAGCAGCTTAGATCGGACAGGGTACACAGATACGCAGTATTTT.

This clonotype has more than one count but fewer than ten. The chain joins TRBV27 to TRBJ2-7; D possibly corresponds to TRBD1 (6 bases). The CDR3 covers 14 residues. The germline CDR1 and CDR2 sequences are MNHEY and SMNVEV (reference sequence). Trimming took off 6 bases at V and 4 bases at J, with 16 bases between the two ends. CDR3 bases: TGTGCCAGCAGCCCCGAGGGAAGGGGGTACGAGCAGTACTTC. Translation: CASSPEGRGYEQYF.

This chain joins TRBV4-2 and TRBJ2-1, with D unresolved. The V end was cut by 0 bases, the J end by 2 bases, with 11 bases between. The germline V gene has CDR1 LGHNA and CDR2 YNFKEQ. The CDR3 runs 16 residues. The CDR3 spells CASSQDSSGPYNEQFF. As DNA, the CDR3 is TGTGCCAGCAGCCAAGACTCTTCTGGGCCCTACAATGAGCAGTTCTTC.

The chain links TRBV18 to TRBJ2-5; D gene ambiguous. Germline-derived CDR1 and CDR2 are KGHSH and LQKENI. CDR3 length: 15 amino acids. Trimming took 3 bases from V and 5 from J, leaving 16 bases between them. The CDR3 DNA sequence: TGTGCCAGCTCACCCATCAGCGACTCGTCGGAGACCCAGTACTTC. Translated, it gives CASSPISDSSETQYF.

This clonotype showed up just a few times. This chain connects TRBV5-6 to TRBJ2-7; no firm D call. V gave up 0 bases and J gave up 3 bases, with 10 bases separating them. The CDR3 length is 14 residues. Germline loops: CDR1 SGHDT, CDR2 YYEEEE. The CDR3 region has the DNA TGTGCCAGCAGCTTGGCCAACAAAAACTACGAGCAGTACTTC. Its protein is CASSLANKNYEQYF.